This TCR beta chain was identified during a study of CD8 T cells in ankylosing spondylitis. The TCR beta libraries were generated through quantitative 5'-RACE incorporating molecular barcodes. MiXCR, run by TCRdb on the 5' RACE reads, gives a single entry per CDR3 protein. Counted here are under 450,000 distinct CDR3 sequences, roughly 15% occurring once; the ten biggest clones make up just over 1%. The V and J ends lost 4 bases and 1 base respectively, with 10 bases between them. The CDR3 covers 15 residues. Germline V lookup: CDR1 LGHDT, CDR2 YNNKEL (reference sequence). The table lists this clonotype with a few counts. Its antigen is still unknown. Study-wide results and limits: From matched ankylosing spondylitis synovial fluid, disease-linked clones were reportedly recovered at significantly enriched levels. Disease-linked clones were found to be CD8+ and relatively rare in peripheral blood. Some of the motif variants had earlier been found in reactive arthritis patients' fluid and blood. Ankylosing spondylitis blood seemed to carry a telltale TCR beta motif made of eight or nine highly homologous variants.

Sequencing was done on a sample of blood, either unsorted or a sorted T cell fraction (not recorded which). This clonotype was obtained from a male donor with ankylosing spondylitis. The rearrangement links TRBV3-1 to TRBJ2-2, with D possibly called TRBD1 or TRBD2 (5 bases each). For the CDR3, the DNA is TGTGCCAGCAGCCGGGACCCGGGGAACACCGGGGAGCTGTTTTTT. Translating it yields CASSRDPGNTGELFF.